This TCR beta chain was recorded in a study of CD8 T cells in ankylosing spondylitis. This clonotype was observed a handful of times. Its antigen is undetermined. The TCR beta libraries were generated through quantitative 5'-RACE incorporating molecular barcodes. TCRdb fed the 5' RACE reads into MiXCR, producing one record per CDR3 protein. The data show about 240,000 distinct CDR3 sequences, about 24% seen once. Study results and limitations: Researchers report that disease-linked clones proved CD8+ and relatively rare in peripheral blood. Disease-associated clones were reportedly significantly overrepresented in matched ankylosing spondylitis synovial fluid. One TCR beta motif, made up of roughly eight highly homologous variants, appeared characteristic of ankylosing spondylitis blood.

Sequenced material: blood, either unsorted or a sorted T cell fraction (not recorded which). This receptor was identified in a male donor with ankylosing spondylitis or in good health (not recorded which).

The CDR3 sequence is CSAGGGQEQFF. The CDR3 DNA is TGCAGTGCTGGGGGGGGACAAGAGCAGTTCTTC. The V call is TRBV20-1, the J call TRBJ2-1; a weak D match, TRBD2 (7 bases). V lost 5 bases and J lost 10, with 12 bases in between. This CDR3 has 11 amino acids. CDR1 DFQATT and CDR2 SNEGSKA come from the germline V gene (reference sequence).